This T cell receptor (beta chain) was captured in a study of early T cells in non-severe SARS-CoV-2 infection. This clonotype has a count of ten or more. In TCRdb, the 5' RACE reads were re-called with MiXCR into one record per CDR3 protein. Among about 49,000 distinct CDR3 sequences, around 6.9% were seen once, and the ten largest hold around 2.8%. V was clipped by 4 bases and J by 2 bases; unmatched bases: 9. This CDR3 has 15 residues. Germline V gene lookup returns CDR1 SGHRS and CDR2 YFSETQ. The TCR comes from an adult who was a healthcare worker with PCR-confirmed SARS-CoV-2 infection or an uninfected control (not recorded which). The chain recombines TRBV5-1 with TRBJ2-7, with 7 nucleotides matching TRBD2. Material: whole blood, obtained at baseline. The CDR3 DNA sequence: TGCGCCAGCAGCCTGGCCCTTAGCGGGCCCTACGAGCAGTACTTC. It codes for CASSLALSGPYEQYF. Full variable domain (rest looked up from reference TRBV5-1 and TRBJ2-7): KAGVTQTPRYLIKTRGQQVTLSCSPISGHRSVSWYQQTPGQGLQFLFEYFSETQRNKGNFPGRFSGRQFSNSRSEMNVSTLELGDSALYLCASSLALSGPYEQYFGPGTRLTVT.